This T cell receptor beta chain comes out of a study of CD8+CD57+ T cells in acquired aplastic anemia. Overall study results and limits: A set of about 28 CD8+ CDR3 sequences was shared between patients and controls, and these sequences appeared highly expressed in patients.

Profiles of TCR beta VDJ and CDR3 were generated from a genomic DNA template. TCRdb ran MiXCR on the reads and lists one entry per CDR3 protein. This table has over 150,000 distinct CDR3 sequences, roughly 60% appearing once. Germline assignment: CDR1 LNHNV and CDR2 YYDKDF (reference sequence). This CDR3 has 14 residues. Trimming took 5 bases from V and 4 from J, leaving 14 bases between them. CD8+CD57+ cell expansion had been shown by flow cytometry in patients chosen for sequencing. A severe acquired aplastic anemia diagnosis applied to all patients. As regards this clonotype: Its antigen is as yet unknown.

V is TRBV15 and J is TRBJ1-2, with D tentatively TRBD1 (6 bases). The sample comprised sorted CD4+, CD8+, or CD8+CD57+ T cells (not recorded which) from PBMCs. The TCR sequence derives from a human donor with aplastic anemia. In nucleotides, the CDR3 is TGTGCCACCAGCGCTCGGACAGTCAGCTATGGCTACACCTTC. Encoded protein: CATSARTVSYGYTF.